These 11 T cell receptor beta chains were all obtained from the same sample, sequenced in a study of OX40 agonist ivuxolimab in advanced cancers. The assay was immunoSEQ multiplex PCR, and TCRdb's table has in-frame clones only and misses some. The sample consists of 60,000 to 75,000 clones, around 86% of them appearing once. The input for sequencing was CD4+ or CD8+ T cells sorted from blood, taken in a trial of the OX40 agonist ivuxolimab. These TCRs come from an adult with an advanced solid tumor such as melanoma, head and neck, liver or kidney cancer.

The chain uses TRBV28 and TRBJ2-1; D uncertain. Germline V gene data show CDR1 as MDHEN and CDR2 as SYDVKM. The CDR3 consists of 16 residues. V lost 6 bases, J lost 0 bases, and 15 bases lay in between. For the CDR3, the DNA is TGTGCCAGCAGCCTTTCGTGGCCGCTCTCCTACAATGAGCAGTTCTTC. Protein: CASSLSWPLSYNEQFF.

J is TRBJ1-4 and V is TRBV4-1; maybe TRBD1 (5 bases). The ends were cut back, 2 bases at V and 8 bases at J, with 12 bases in the middle. Germline CDR1 is MGHRA and CDR2 is YSYEKL. The CDR3 runs to 14 residues. CDR3 DNA sequence: TGCGCCAGCAGCCAATTAGGGACGCGCGAAAAACTGTTTTTT. As protein: CASSQLGTREKLFF.

The chain recombines TRBV7-9 with TRBJ1-3; possibly TRBD1 for D (5 bases). Germline assignment: CDR1 SEHNR and CDR2 FQNEAQ (reference sequence). V was clipped by 2 bases and J by 0 bases, with 14 bases between them. The CDR3 has 17 amino acids. The CDR3 loop reads CASSLYGGVSSGNTIYF. CDR3 bases: TGTGCCAGCAGCTTATACGGAGGGGTGAGCTCTGGAAACACCATATATTTT.

V and J are TRBV5-1 and TRBJ1-2; D is unclear. This CDR3 has 14 residues. Germline loops: CDR1 SGHRS, CDR2 YFSETQ. V lost 0 bases and J 0 bases, leaving 6 bases between the germline ends. The CDR3 loop is CASSLEAANYGYTF. As DNA, the CDR3 is TGCGCCAGCAGCTTGGAAGCGGCTAACTATGGCTACACCTTC.

The chain combines TRBV21-1 with TRBJ1-6; the table's D call, TRBD1, has no DNA check behind it. TRBV21-1 corresponds to a pseudogene. There are 19 residues in the CDR3. CDR3 sequence (DNA): TGTGCCAGCGAGCCGCCGGGGGTTAAACAGGGGGCAGAAGGTTCACCCCTCCACTTT. This codes for CASEPPGVKQGAEGSPLHF.

The J gene is TRBJ2-3, the V gene TRBV6-5; 7 bases agree with TRBD1. The CDR3 has 15 residues. Looked up from germline, CDR1 is MNHEY and CDR2 is SVGAGI. V trimming: 6 bases; J trimming: 3 bases; junction bases outside the gene matches: 9. In DNA form, the CDR3 reads TGTGCCAGCAGCGCTCCGGGACAGAAGACAGATACGCAGTATTTT. This codes for CASSAPGQKTDTQYF.

The J gene is TRBJ2-5, the V gene TRBV6-1, with D unclear. Per germline, CDR1 MNHNS and CDR2 SASEGT. Deletions cut 6 bases from V and 2 bases from J, with 16 bases between. The CDR3 loop spans 15 amino acids. CDR3 sequence: CASRPTPLSQETQYF. CDR3 in DNA: TGTGCCAGCAGACCTACCCCTCTGAGTCAAGAGACCCAGTACTTC.

This clone was observed once. The chain joins TRBV15 to TRBJ2-7; 7 bases fit TRBD1. Germline assignment: CDR1 LNHNV and CDR2 YYDKDF (reference sequence). This CDR3 spans 15 amino acids. The V gene end was trimmed by 3 bases and the J gene end by 4 bases; junction bases not matched to a gene: 9. The CDR3 DNA reads TGTGCCACCAGCAGTCCTACAGGGGTTGGGTACGAGCAGTACTTC. This translates into CATSSPTGVGYEQYF.

The chain combines TRBV5-1 with TRBJ2-5; 10 nucleotides line up with TRBD2. The CDR3 length is 15 residues. From germline, CDR1 is SGHRS and CDR2 YFSETQ. After removal of 1 base from V and 4 bases from J, the junction contained 4 bases not matched to a gene. CDR3 in DNA: TGCGCCAGCAGCTTGAGCGGGGGGGCTTCAGAGACCCAGTACTTC. Translation: CASSLSGGASETQYF. Together with reference TRBV5-1 and TRBJ2-5, the CDR3 gives the full variable domain: KAGVTQTPRYLIKTRGQQVTLSCSPISGHRSVSWYQQTPGQGLQFLFEYFSETQRNKGNFPGRFSGRQFSNSRSEMNVSTLELGDSALYLCASSLSGGASETQYFGPGTRLLVL.

The chain has TRBV30 and TRBJ2-5, with 8 bases identical to TRBD2. With 0 bases clipped from V and 4 bases from J, the junction kept 13 bases outside the gene matches. The CDR3 is 17 residues long. Germline values: CDR1 GTSNPN, CDR2 SVGIG (reference sequence). The CDR3 spells CAWSVQSGGLARETQYF. CDR3 nucleotide sequence: TGTGCCTGGAGTGTACAGAGCGGGGGCCTTGCACGAGAGACCCAGTACTTC.

This chain connects TRBV7-2 to TRBJ1-1, with D possibly being TRBD1 (6 bases). Germline V lookup: CDR1 SGHTA, CDR2 FQGNSA. The V and J ends lost 4 bases and 3 bases respectively, with 15 bases between them. The CDR3 contains 15 residues. This chain's CDR3 is CASSSRGSGYTEAFF. The CDR3 DNA reads as TGTGCCAGCAGCTCTAGGGGGTCGGGGTACACTGAAGCTTTCTTT.